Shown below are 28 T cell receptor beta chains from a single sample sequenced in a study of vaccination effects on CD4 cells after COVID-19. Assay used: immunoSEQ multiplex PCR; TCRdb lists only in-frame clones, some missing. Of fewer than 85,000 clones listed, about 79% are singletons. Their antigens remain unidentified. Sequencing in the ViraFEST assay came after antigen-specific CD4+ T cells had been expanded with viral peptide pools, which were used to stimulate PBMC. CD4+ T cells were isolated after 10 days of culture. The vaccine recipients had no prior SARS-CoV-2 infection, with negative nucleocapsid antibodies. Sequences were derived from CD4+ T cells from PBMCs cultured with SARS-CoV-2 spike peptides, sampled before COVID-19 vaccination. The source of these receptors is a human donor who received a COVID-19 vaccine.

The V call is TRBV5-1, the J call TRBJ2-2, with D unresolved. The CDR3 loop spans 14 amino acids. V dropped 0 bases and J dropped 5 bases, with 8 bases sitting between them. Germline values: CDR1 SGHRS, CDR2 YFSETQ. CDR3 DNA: TGCGCCAGCAGCTTGGTACCTCAGACCGGGGAGCTGTTTTTT. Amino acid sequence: CASSLVPQTGELFF.

CDR3 nucleotides: TGTGCCAGCAGCCAAGAGATCGGGATCCAGTACACCGGGGAGCTGTTTTTT. It is translated as CASSQEIGIQYTGELFF. The V gene is TRBV4-2, the J gene TRBJ2-2; the D gene is possibly TRBD2 (5 bases). CDR1 is LGHNA and CDR2 is YNFKEQ in the germline V gene. Between the trimmed V and J ends, which lost 0 bases and 3 bases, there was a span of 14 bases. This CDR3 has 17 amino acids.

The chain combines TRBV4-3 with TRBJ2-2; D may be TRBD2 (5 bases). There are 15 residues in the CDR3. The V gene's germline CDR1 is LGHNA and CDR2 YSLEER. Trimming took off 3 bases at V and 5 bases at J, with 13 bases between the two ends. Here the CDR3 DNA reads TGCGCCAGCAGCCAGTCTCGCCCGGGGACCGGGGAGCTGTTTTTT. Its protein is CASSQSRPGTGELFF.

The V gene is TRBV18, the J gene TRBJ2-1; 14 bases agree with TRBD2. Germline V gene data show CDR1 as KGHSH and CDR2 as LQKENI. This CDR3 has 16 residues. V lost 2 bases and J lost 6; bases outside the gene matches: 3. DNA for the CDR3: TGTGCCAGCTCACCAGTAGGGACTAGCGGGGGCAATGAGCAGTTCTTC. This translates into CASSPVGTSGGNEQFF.

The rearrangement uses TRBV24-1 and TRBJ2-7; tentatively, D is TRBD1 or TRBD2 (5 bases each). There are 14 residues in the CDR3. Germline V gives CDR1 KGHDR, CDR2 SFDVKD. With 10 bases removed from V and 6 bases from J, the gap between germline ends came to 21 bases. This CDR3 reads CATTTGTKVTEQYV. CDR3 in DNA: TGTGCCACTACAACCGGGACCAAGGTTACCGAGCAGTACGTC.

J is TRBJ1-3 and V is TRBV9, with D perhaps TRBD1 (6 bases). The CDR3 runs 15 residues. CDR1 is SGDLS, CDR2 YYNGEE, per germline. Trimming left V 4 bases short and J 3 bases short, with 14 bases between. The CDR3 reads CASSWGGLDGNTIYF. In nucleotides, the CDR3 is TGTGCCAGCAGCTGGGGGGGGCTAGATGGAAACACCATATATTTT.

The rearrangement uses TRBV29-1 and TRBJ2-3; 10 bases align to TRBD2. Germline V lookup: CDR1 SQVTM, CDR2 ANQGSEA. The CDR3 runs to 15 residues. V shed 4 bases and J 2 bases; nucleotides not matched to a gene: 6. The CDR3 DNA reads TGCAGCGTTGTAAAAGCGGGGGGGAACACAGATACGCAGTATTTT. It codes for CSVVKAGGNTDTQYF.

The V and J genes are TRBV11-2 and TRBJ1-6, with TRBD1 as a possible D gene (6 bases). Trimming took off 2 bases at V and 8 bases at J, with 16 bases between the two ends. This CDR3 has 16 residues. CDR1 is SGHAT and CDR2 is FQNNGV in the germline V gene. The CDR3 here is CASSLRGRGLDSPLHF. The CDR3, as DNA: TGTGCCAGCAGCTTACGGGGGCGCGGACTTGATTCACCCCTCCACTTT.

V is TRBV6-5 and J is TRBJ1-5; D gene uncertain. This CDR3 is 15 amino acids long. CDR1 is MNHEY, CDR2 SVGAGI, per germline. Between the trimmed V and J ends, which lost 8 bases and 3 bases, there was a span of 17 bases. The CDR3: CASWPRNVVNQPQHF. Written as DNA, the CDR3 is TGTGCCAGCTGGCCCAGAAACGTGGTCAATCAGCCCCAGCATTTT.

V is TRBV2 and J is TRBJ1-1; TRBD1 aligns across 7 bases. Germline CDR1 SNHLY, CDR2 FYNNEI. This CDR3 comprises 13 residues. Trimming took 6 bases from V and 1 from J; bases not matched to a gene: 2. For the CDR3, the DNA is TGTGCCAGCAGGGGACAGACGAACACTGAAGCTTTCTTT. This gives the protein CASRGQTNTEAFF.

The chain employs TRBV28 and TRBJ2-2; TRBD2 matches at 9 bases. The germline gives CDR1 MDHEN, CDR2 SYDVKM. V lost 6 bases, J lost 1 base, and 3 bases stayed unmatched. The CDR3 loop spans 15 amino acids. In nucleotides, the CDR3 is TGTGCCAGCAGAAAAGCGGGGGGGAACACCGGGGAGCTGTTTTTT. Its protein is CASRKAGGNTGELFF.

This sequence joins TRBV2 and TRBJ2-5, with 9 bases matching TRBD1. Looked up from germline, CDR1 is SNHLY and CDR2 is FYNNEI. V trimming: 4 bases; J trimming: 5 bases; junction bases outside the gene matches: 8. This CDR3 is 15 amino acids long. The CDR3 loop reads CASSGTGGPGETQYF. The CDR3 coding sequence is TGTGCCAGCAGTGGCACAGGGGGCCCCGGTGAGACCCAGTACTTC.

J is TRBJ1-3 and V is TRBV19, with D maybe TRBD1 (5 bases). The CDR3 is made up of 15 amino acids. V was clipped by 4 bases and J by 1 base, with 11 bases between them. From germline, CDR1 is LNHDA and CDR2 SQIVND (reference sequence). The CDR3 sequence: CASSRQRSSGNTIYF. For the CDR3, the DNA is TGTGCCAGTAGTAGACAGCGCTCGTCTGGAAACACCATATATTTT.

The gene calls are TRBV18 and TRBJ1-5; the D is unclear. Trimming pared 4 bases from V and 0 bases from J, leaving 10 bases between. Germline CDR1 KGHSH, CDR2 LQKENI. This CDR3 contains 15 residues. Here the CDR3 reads CASSLDQNSNQPQHF. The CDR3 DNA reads TGTGCCAGCTCACTAGACCAGAATAGCAATCAGCCCCAGCATTTT.

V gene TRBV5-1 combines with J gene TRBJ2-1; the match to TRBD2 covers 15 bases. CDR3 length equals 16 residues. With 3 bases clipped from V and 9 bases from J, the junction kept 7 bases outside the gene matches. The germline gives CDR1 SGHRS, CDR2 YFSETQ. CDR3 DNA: TGCGCCAGCAGCTCAAGGACTAGCGGGGGGGCCGCTGAGCAGTTCTTC. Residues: CASSSRTSGGAAEQFF.

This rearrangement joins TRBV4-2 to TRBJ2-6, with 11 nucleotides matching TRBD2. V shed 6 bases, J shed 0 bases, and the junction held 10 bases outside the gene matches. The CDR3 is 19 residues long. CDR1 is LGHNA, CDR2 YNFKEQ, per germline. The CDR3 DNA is TGTGCCAGCAGTCGAGGGACTAGCGGATCGAGCTCTGGGGCCAACGTCCTGACTTTC. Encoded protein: CASSRGTSGSSSGANVLTF.

The chain's CDR3 is CASSLAGQDYEQYV. In nucleotides, the CDR3 is TGTGCCAGCAGCTTGGCGGGACAGGACTACGAGCAGTACGTC. The J gene is TRBJ2-7, the V gene TRBV7-2; 8 bases align to TRBD1. J lost 3 bases, V lost 3 bases, and 4 bases had no gene match. The CDR3 sequence is 14 residues long. The germline gives CDR1 SGHTA, CDR2 FQGNSA.

CDR3 sequence: CASSTTMSGEQYV. CDR3 bases: TGTGCCAGCAGCACGACTATGTCGGGCGAGCAGTACGTC. This chain links TRBV7-3 with TRBJ2-7; D might be TRBD2 (5 bases). The length of the CDR3 is 13 residues. From germline, CDR1 is SGHTA and CDR2 FQGTGA. Trimming removed 5 bases from V and 6 bases from J, with 14 bases in between.

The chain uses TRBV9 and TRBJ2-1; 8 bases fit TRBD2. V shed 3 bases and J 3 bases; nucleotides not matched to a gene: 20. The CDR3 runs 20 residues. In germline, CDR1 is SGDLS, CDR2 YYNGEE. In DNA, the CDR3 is TGTGCCAGCAGCGGCAACAACGGGGGGGCCAGTTCGAAAGGCTACAATGAGCAGTTCTTC. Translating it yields CASSGNNGGASSKGYNEQFF.

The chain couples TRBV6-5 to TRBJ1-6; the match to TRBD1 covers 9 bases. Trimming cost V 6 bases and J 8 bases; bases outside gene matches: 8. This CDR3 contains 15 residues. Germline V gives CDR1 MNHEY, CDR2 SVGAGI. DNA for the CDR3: TGTGCCAGCAGGGGCCTGGACAGGGGAGATTCACCCCTCCACTTT. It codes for CASRGLDRGDSPLHF.

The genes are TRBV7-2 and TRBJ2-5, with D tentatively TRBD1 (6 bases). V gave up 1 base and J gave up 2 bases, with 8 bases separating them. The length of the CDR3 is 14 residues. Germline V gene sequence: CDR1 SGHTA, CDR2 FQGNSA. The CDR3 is CASSLVGQQETQYF. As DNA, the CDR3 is TGTGCCAGCAGCTTAGTCGGACAGCAAGAGACCCAGTACTTC. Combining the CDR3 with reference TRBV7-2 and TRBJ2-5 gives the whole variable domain GAGVSQSPSNKVTEKGKDVELRCDPISGHTALYWYRQSLGQGLEFLIYFQGNSAPDKSGLPSDRFSAERTGGSVSTLTIQRTQQEDSAVYLCASSLVGQQETQYFGPGTRLLVL.

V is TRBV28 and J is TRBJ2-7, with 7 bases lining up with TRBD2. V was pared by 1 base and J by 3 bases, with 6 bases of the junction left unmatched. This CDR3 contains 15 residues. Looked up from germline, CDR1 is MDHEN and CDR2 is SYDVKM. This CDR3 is CASSLSPPGGYEQYV. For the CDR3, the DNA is TGTGCCAGCAGTTTATCCCCTCCGGGGGGCTACGAGCAGTACGTC.

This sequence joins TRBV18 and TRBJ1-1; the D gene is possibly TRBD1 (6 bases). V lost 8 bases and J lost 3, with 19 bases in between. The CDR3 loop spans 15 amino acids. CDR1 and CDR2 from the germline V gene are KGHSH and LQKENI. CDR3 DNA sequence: TGTGCCAGCCAAGGGGGGTCCATGGTGGACACTGAAGCTTTCTTT. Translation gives CASQGGSMVDTEAFF.

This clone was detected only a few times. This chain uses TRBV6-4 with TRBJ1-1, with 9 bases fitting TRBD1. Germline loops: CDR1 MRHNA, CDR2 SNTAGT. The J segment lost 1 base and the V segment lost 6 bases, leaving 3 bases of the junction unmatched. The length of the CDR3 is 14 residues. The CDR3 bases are TGTGCCAGCAGAGCGGGACAGGGGAACACTGAAGCTTTCTTT. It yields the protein CASRAGQGNTEAFF.

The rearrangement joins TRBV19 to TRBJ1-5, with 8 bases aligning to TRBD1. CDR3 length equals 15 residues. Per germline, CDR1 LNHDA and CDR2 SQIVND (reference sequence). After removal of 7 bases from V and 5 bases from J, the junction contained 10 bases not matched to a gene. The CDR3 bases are TGTGCCAGTATGGAAGGACAGGGAAGGCATCAGCCCCAGCATTTT. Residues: CASMEGQGRHQPQHF.

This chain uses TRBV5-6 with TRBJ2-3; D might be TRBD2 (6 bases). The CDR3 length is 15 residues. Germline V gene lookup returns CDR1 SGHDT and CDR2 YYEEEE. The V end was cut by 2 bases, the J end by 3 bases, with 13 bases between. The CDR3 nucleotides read TGTGCCAGCAGCTTAGATCCGGGGGTTACAGATACGCAGTATTTT. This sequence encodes CASSLDPGVTDTQYF. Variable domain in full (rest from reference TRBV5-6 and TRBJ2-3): DAGVTQSPTHLIKTRGQQVTLRCSPKSGHDTVSWYQQALGQGPQFIFQYYEEEERQRGNFPDRFSGHQFPNYSSELNVNALLLGDSALYLCASSLDPGVTDTQYFGPGTRLTVL.

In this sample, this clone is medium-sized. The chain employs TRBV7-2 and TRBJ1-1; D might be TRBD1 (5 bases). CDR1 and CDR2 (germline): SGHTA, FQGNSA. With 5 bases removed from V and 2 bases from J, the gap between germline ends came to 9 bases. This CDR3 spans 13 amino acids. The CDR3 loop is CASSITGNTEAFF. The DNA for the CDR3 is TGTGCCAGCAGCATCACAGGAAACACTGAAGCTTTCTTT.

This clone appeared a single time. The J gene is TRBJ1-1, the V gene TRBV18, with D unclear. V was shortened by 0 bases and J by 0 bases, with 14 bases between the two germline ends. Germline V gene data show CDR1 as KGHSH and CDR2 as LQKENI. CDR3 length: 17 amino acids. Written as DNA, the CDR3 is TGTGCCAGCTCACCACCGCGGGTCTATACAGTGAACACTGAAGCTTTCTTT. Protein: CASSPPRVYTVNTEAFF.